This T cell receptor (beta chain) comes out of a study of T cells expressing NK-cell markers. Study information: Underlying the TCR beta repertoires were sorted CD3+CD56+NKG2C+, CD3+CD56+NKG2C- and CD3+CD56-NKG2C+ T cells.

This CDR3 is built from 14 residues. Per germline, CDR1 MGHRA and CDR2 YSYEKL. TCRdb derives one entry per CDR3 protein from the 5' RACE reads, leaving out DNA. The repertoire table contains about 260,000 distinct CDR3 sequences. A remark on this clonotype: Antigen specificity is unknown.

Study-level findings and limits: Similarly, these clonotypes led the CD3+CD56-NKG2C+ fraction as well in a few donors. Of CD8+ T cells, 1.0-7.0% belonged to dominant NKG2C+ clonotypes in five or six donors.

The rearrangement uses TRBV4-1 and TRBJ2-1; absent DNA, TCRdb's TRBD2 call cannot be checked. The TCR was taken from a man aged 18-30 years in good health. The sample consisted of blood T cells: a sorted CD56 or NKG2C T cell subset, CD4+ or CD8+ T cells, or bulk PBMC T cells (not recorded which). CDR3 region: CASSRLAPNNEQFF.